This T cell receptor (beta chain) was obtained from a study of cytomegalovirus exposure and HLA in healthy donors. General study results and limits: Cytomegalovirus status, reportedly, was diagnosed with high specificity and sensitivity by the classifier. Cytomegalovirus association was listed for about 150 TCR beta chains. Rare TCR sequences dominated, though some public TCRs recurred in many donors.

These donors were members of the roughly 120-subject validation cohort, a group separate from the roughly 670-subject first cohort. Libraries were prepared by immunoSEQ multiplex PCR; TCRdb keeps only in-frame clonotypes and omits some of them. The sample yields around 250,000 clones, about 90% seen once. The CDR3 is made up of 16 amino acids. Trimming removed 5 bases at V and 2 bases at J, with 16 bases between. CDR1 MNHNY and CDR2 SVGAGI come from the germline V gene (reference sequence). As for this clone: What it recognizes is unknown.

V is TRBV6-6 and J is TRBJ1-3, with a weak D call TRBD1 (5 bases). The clonotype comes from a woman aged 18-29 years in good health and CMV-seronegative. Material: PBMCs. The CDR3 region has the DNA TGTGCCAGCAGTAGAGCATTTGCAGGGACTGGAAACACCATATATTTT. Amino acids: CASSRAFAGTGNTIYF.